This T cell receptor (beta chain) was obtained from a study of CD8+CD57+ T cells in acquired aplastic anemia. Study observations and caveats: No significant patient-versus-control difference appeared in CD8+ Simpson's diversity. Found in both controls and patients were around 29 CD8+ CDR3 sequences.

CDR3 length: 16 amino acids. CDR1 is KGHDR and CDR2 is SFDVKD in the germline V gene. By flow cytometry, patients selected for sequencing had shown an expansion of CD8+CD57+ cells. The cohort consisted entirely of patients having severe acquired aplastic anemia. Sampling of blood occurred while the patients had still received no therapy. Regarding this clonotype: Its antigen is undetermined. One end of the junction fails to match germline, which may point to a read error.

Both TCR beta VDJ combination and CDR3 sequence profiling were carried out. Genomic DNA was the template for this profiling. TCRdb reanalysed the reads using MiXCR and keeps one entry per CDR3 protein. Of 200,000 to 250,000 distinct CDR3 sequences listed, over 40% were seen once; the top ten hold about 20%. Input material: sorted CD4+, CD8+, or CD8+CD57+ T cells (not recorded which) from PBMCs. The clonotype was recovered from a human donor with aplastic anemia. The chain carries TRBV24-1 and TRBJ2-2; a possible D gene is TRBD2 (5 bases). The CDR3: CAASDARTAYTGELFF. The CDR3 DNA sequence: TGTGCCGCCAGTGATGCCCGGACTGCGTACACCGGGGAGCTGTTTTTT.